This is a list of T cell receptor beta chains from one sample in a study of T-cell memory formation after mild COVID-19. TCRdb re-called the 5' RACE reads with MiXCR, one entry per CDR3 protein. The table shows a few hundred thousand distinct CDR3 sequences, with roughly a fifth occurring only once. The sequenced material came from PBMCs or a T cell subset sorted from them (not recorded which). These receptors originate from a man aged 18-30 years who had mild COVID-19 (a few samples of this study predate the infection). Cell type and time point are not known. Each CDR3 is given with its conserved first and last residue. The D gene is left open where the match is weak. Clone sizes are given selectively: once, few, many, or a class where the clone is expanded.

>TRBD2|-|TRBJ2-5|TRBV5-1
TGCGCCAGCAGCTTTCTCCTAGCGGGGGTCAACCCTGCGGGGACCCAGTACTTC
CASSFLLAGVNPAGTQYF
>-|few|TRBJ2-7|TRBV21-1
TGTGCCAGCAGCATCCAGGGGATCTCCTACGAGCAGTACTTC
CASSIQGISYEQYF
>TRBD2|few|TRBJ2-3|TRBV5-6
TGTGCCAGCAGCTCACTAGCGTTCACAGATACGCAGTATTTT
CASSSLAFTDTQYF
>-|-|TRBJ2-3|TRBV5-6
TGTGCCAGCAGAGATGGGGGAGGAGGCACAGATACGCAGTATTTT
CASRDGGGGTDTQYF
>-|-|TRBJ1-1|TRBV7-2
TGTGCCAGCAGCTTAGCGTCAGGATTGAACACTGAAGCTTTCTTT
CASSLASGLNTEAFF
>TRBD1|-|TRBJ2-3|TRBV28
TGTGCCAGCAGTCCGGGACAGCGCACATATACGCAGTATTTT
CASSPGQRTYTQYF
>TRBD1|-|TRBJ1-3|TRBV7-2
TGTGCCAGCAGCATACAGACAGGGGATGGAAACACCATATATTTT
CASSIQTGDGNTIYF
>TRBD1|many|TRBJ1-6|TRBV10-2
TGCGCCAGCAGAGCTACTACAGGGGGAGATTCACCCCTCCACTTT
CASRATTGGDSPLHF
>TRBD2|-|TRBJ2-3|TRBV4-1
TGCGCCAGCAGCCAAGAGGGTCGAGCGGGGATCTCGGATACGCAGTATTTT
CASSQEGRAGISDTQYF
>-|-|TRBJ2-6|TRBV11-2
TGTGCCAGCAGCCTGTTTCGGCCGGGGGCCAACGTCCTGACTTTC
CASSLFRPGANVLTF
>TRBD2|-|TRBJ2-2|TRBV4-3
TGCGCCAGCAGCCAAGATTCCCGGGGGGGCCTAGACGGGGAGCTGTTTTTT
CASSQDSRGGLDGELFF
>TRBD2|-|TRBJ2-1|TRBV5-6
TGTGCCAGCAGCTTGGAAGCTAGCGGGGCCTATGACTACAATGAGCAGTTCTTC
CASSLEASGAYDYNEQFF
>-|-|TRBJ2-3|TRBV6-5
TGTGCCAGCGGGAACACAATAATGAGGGATACGCAGTATTTT
CASGNTIMRDTQYF
>-|few|TRBJ2-3|TRBV5-1
TGCGCCAGCAGCTTTCAGGGGCCAGATACGCAGTATTTT
CASSFQGPDTQYF
>-|few|TRBJ2-7|TRBV10-3
TGTGCCATCAGTGACAGGTTCTACGAGCAGTACTTC
CAISDRFYEQYF
>TRBD1|-|TRBJ1-4|TRBV30
TGTGCCTGGCGTAAGACAGGGGAGAGTGAAAAACTGTTTTTT
CAWRKTGESEKLFF